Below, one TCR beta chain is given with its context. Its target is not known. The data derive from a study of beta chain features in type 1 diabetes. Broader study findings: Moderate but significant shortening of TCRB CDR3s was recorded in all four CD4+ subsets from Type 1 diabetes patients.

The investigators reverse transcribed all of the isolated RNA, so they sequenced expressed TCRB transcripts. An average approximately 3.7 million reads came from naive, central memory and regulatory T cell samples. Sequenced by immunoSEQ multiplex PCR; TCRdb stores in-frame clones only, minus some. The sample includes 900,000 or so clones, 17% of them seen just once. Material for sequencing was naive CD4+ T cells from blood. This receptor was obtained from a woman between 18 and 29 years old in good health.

The CDR3 DNA sequence: TGTGCCAGCAGCCAAGTCAAGTCAACAGGGTGGTGGGACACTGAAGCTTTCTTT. It codes for CASSQVKSTGWWDTEAFF. J is TRBJ1-1 and V is TRBV14; tentatively, D is TRBD1 (6 bases). V was pared by 1 base and J by 3 bases, with 21 bases between. Per germline, CDR1 SGHDN and CDR2 FVKESK. The CDR3 contains 18 residues.